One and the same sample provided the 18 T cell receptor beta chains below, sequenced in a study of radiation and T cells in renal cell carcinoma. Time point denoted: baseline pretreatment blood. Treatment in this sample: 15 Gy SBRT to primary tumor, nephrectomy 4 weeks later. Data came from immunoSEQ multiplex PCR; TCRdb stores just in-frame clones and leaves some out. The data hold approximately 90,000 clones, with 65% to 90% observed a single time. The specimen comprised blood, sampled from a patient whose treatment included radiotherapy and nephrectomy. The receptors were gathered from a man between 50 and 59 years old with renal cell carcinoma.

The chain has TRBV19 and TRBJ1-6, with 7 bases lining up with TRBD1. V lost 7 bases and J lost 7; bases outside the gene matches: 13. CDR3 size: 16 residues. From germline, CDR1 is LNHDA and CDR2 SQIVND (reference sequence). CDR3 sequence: CASKPQDRSRNSPLHF. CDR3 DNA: TGTGCCAGTAAACCCCAGGACAGGTCGAGGAATTCACCCCTCCACTTT.

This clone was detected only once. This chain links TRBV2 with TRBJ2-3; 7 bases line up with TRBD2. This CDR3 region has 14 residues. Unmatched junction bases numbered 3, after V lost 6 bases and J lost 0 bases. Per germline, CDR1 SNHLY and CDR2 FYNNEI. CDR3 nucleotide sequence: TGTGCCAGCAGGATTAGCGGGAGCACAGATACGCAGTATTTT. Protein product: CASRISGSTDTQYF. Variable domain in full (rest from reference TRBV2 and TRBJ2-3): EPEVTQTPSHQVTQMGQEVILRCVPISNHLYFYWYRQILGQKVEFLVSFYNNEISEKSEIFDDQFSVERPDGSNFTLKIRSTKLEDSAMYFCASRISGSTDTQYFGPGTRLTVL.

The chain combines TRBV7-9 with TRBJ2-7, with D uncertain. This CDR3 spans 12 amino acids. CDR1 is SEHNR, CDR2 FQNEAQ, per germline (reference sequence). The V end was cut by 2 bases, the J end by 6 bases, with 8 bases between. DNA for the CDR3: TGTGCCAGCAGCTTAATGCTGGGCGAGCAGTACTTC. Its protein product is CASSLMLGEQYF.

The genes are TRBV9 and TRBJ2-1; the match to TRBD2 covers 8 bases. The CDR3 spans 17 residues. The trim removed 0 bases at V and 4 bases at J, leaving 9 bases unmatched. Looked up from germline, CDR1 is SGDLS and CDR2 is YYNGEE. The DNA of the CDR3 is TGTGCCAGCAGCGTAGGAGTAACTAGCGGAATATACAATGAGCAGTTCTTC. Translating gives CASSVGVTSGIYNEQFF.

DNA of the CDR3: TGTGCCAGCGTTGACAGTGCACCTGGGGCCAACGTCCTGACTTTC. Amino acid sequence: CASVDSAPGANVLTF. The chain combines TRBV6-6 with TRBJ2-6, with D tentatively TRBD1 (5 bases). This CDR3 region has 15 residues. Trimming left V 8 bases short and J 2 bases short, with 13 bases between. The germline V gene has CDR1 MNHNY and CDR2 SVGAGI (reference sequence).

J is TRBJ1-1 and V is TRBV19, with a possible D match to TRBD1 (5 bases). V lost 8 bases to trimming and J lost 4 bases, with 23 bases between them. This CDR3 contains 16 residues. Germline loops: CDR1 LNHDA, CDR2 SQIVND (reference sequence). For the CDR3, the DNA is TGTGCCAGTTGTAAGTATTCCGGGGGAATTACCACTGAAGCTTTCTTT. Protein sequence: CASCKYSGGITTEAFF.

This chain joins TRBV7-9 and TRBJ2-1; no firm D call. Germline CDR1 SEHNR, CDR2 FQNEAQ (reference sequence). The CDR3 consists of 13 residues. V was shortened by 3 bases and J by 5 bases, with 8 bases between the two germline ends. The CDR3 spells CASSLGWDNEQFF. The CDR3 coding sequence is TGTGCCAGCAGCTTGGGGTGGGACAATGAGCAGTTCTTC. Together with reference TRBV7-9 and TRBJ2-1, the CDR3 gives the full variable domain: DTGVSQNPRHKITKRGQNVTFRCDPISEHNRLYWYRQTLGQGPEFLTYFQNEAQLEKSRLLSDRFSAERPKGSFSTLEIQRTEQGDSAMYLCASSLGWDNEQFFGPGTRLTVL.

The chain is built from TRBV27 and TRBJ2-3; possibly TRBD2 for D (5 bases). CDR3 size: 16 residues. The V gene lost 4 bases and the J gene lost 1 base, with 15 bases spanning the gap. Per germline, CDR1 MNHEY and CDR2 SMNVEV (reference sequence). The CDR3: CASSYLASWGTDTQYF. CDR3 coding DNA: TGTGCCAGCAGTTACCTGGCTAGCTGGGGCACAGATACGCAGTATTTT.

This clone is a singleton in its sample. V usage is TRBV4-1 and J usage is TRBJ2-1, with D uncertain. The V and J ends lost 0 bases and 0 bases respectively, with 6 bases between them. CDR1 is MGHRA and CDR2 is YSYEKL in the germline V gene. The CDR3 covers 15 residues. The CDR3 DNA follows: TGCGCCAGCAGCCAAGAGGAGAGCTCCTACAATGAGCAGTTCTTC. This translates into CASSQEESSYNEQFF.

CDR3 loop: CAWSVLGLGGSPLHF. CDR3 bases: TGTGCCTGGAGTGTACTAGGTCTGGGCGGCTCACCCCTCCACTTT. The chain uses TRBV30 and TRBJ1-6; D is unclear. Germline CDR1 reads GTSNPN; CDR2 reads SVGIG (reference sequence). The V end was cut by 0 bases, the J end by 10 bases, with 16 bases between. The CDR3 extends over 15 amino acids. Full variable domain (rest looked up from reference TRBV30 and TRBJ1-6): SQTIHQWPATLVQPVGSPLSLECTVEGTSNPNLYWYRQAAGRGLQLLFYSVGIGQISSEVPQNLSASRPQDRQFILSSKKLLLSDSGFYLCAWSVLGLGGSPLHFGNGTRLTVT.

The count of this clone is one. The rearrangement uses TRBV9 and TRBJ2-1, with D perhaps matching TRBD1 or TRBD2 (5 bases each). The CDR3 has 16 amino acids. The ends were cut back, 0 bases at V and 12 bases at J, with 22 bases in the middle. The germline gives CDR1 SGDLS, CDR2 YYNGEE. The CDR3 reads CASSVVGDTLRGWQFF. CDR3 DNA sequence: TGTGCCAGCAGCGTAGTCGGGGATACTCTTAGGGGTTGGCAGTTCTTC.

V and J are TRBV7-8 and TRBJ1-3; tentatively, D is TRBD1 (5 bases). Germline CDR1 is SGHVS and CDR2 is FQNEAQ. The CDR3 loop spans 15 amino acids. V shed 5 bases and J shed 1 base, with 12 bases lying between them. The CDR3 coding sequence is TGTGCCAGCAGCCCCGGGACCGCATCTGGAAACACCATATATTTT. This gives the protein CASSPGTASGNTIYF. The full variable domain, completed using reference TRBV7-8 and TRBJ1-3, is GAGVSQSPRYKVAKRGQDVALRCDPISGHVSLFWYQQALGQGPEFLTYFQNEAQLDKSGLPSDRFFAERPEGSVSTLKIQRTQQEDSAVYLCASSPGTASGNTIYFGEGSWLTVV.

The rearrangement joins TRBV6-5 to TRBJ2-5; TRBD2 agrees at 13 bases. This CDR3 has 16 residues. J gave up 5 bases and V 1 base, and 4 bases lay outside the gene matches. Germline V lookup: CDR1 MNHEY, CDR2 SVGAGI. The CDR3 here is CASSYFRTSGGETQYF. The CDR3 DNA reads TGTGCCAGCAGTTACTTCCGGACTAGCGGGGGTGAGACCCAGTACTTC.

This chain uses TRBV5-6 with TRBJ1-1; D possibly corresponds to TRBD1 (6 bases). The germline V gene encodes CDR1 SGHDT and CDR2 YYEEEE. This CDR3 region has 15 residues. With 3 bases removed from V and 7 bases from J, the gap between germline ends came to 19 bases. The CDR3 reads CASSYPGTGSVEAFF. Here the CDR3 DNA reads TGTGCCAGCAGCTACCCAGGTACAGGGAGTGTTGAAGCTTTCTTT.

Here the CDR3 reads CASSRTGNTEAFF. The CDR3 bases are TGTGCCAGCAGCCGGACGGGCAACACTGAAGCTTTCTTT. This rearrangement joins TRBV7-2 to TRBJ1-1; no clear D gene. V lost 5 bases and J lost 2, with 9 bases in between. Germline CDR1 SGHTA, CDR2 FQGNSA. CDR3 length: 13 amino acids. Combining the CDR3 with reference TRBV7-2 and TRBJ1-1 gives the whole variable domain GAGVSQSPSNKVTEKGKDVELRCDPISGHTALYWYRQSLGQGLEFLIYFQGNSAPDKSGLPSDRFSAERTGGSVSTLTIQRTQQEDSAVYLCASSRTGNTEAFFGQGTRLTVV.

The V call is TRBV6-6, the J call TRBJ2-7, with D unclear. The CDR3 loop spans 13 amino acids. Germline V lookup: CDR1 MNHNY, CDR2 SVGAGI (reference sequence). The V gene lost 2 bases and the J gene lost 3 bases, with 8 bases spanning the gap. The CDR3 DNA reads TGTGCCAGCAGTTACGGACGGAACTACGAGCAGTACTTC. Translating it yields CASSYGRNYEQYF.

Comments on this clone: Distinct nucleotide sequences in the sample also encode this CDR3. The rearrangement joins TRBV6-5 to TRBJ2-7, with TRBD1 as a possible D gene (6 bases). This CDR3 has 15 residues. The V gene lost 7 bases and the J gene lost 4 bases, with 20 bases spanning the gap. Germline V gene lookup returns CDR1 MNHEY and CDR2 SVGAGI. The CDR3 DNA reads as TGTGCCAGCACCCAGGGGAGAGGGAAAGAATACGAGCAGTACTTC. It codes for CASTQGRGKEYEQYF.

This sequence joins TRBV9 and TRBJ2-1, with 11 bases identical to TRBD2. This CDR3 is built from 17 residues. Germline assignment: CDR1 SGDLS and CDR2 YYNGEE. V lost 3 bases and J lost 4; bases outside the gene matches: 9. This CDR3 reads CASSAQMTSGVYNEQFF. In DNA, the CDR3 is TGTGCCAGCAGCGCCCAAATGACTAGCGGGGTTTACAATGAGCAGTTCTTC.